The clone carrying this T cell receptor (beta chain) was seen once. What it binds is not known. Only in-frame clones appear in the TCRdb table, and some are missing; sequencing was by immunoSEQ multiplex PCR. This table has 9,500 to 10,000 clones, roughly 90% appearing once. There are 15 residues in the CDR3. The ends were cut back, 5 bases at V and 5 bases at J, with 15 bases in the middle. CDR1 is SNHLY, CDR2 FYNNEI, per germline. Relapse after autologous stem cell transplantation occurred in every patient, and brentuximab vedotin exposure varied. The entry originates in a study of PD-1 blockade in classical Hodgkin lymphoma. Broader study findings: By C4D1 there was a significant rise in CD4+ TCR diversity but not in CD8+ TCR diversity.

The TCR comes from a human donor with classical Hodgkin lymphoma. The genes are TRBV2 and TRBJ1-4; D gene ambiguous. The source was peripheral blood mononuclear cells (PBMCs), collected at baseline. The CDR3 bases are TGTGCCAGCAGTTCTACCTCGGGCCTGAATGAAAAACTGTTTTTT. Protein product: CASSSTSGLNEKLFF.